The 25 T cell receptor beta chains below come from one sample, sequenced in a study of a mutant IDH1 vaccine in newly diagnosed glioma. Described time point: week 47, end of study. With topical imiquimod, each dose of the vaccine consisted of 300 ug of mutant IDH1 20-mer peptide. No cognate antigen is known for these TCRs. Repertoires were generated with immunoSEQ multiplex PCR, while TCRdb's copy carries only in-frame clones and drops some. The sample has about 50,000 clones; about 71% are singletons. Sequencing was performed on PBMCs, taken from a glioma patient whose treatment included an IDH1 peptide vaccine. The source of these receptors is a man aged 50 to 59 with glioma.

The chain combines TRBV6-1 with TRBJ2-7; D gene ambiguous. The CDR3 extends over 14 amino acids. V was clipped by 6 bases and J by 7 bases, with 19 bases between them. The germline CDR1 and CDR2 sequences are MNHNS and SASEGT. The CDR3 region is CASSNRPHMWEQYF. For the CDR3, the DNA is TGTGCCAGCAGCAACCGGCCGCATATGTGGGAGCAGTACTTC.

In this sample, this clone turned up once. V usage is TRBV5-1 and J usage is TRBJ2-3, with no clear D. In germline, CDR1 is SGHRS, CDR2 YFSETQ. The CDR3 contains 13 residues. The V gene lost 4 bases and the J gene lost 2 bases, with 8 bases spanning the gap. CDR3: CASSQRLTDTQYF. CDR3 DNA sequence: TGCGCCAGCAGCCAACGTCTCACAGATACGCAGTATTTT.

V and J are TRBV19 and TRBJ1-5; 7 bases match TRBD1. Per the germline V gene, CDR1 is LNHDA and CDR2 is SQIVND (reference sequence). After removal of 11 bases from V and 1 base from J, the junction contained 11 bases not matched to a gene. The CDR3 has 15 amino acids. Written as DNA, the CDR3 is TGTGCCTCAAGGGGGCTAACGTTCAGCAATCAGCCCCAGCATTTT. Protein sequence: CASRGLTFSNQPQHF.

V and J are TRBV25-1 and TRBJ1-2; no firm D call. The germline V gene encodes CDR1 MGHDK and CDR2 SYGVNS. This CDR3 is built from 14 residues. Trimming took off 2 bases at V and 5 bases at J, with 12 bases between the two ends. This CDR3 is CASSEQAWPYGYTF. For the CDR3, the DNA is TGTGCCAGCAGTGAACAAGCTTGGCCTTATGGCTACACCTTC.

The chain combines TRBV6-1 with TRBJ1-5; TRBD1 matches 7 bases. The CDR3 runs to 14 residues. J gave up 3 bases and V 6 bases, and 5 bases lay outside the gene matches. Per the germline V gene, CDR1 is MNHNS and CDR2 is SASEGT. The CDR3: CASSRQGDNQPQHF. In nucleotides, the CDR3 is TGTGCCAGCAGCCGCCAGGGGGACAATCAGCCCCAGCATTTT.

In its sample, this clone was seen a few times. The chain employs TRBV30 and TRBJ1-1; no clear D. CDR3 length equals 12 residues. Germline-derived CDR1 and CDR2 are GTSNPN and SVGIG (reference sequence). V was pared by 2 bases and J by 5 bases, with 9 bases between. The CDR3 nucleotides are TGTGCCTGGAGTTGGGTAGGAACTGAAGCTTTCTTT. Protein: CAWSWVGTEAFF.

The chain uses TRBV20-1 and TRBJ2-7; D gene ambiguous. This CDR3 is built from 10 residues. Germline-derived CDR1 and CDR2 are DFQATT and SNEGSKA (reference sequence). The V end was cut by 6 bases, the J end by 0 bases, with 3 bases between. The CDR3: CSAVSYEQYF. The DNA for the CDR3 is TGCAGTGCCGTCTCCTACGAGCAGTACTTC.

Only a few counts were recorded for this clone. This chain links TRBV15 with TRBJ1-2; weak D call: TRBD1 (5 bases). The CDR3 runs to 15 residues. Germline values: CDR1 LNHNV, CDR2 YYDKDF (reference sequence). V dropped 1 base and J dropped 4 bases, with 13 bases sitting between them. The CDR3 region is CATSRVGAGTYGYTF. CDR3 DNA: TGTGCCACCAGCAGAGTAGGGGCAGGTACCTATGGCTACACCTTC.

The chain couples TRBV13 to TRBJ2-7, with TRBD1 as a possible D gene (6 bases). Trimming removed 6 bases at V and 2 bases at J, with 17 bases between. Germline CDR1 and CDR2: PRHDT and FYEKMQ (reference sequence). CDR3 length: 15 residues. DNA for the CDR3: TGTGCCAGCAGTCGCCAACAGGGAAACCCCTACGAGCAGTACTTC. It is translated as CASSRQQGNPYEQYF. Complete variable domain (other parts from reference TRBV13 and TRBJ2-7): AAGVIQSPRHLIKEKRETATLKCYPIPRHDTVYWYQQGPGQDPQFLISFYEKMQSDKGSIPDRFSAQQFSDYHSELNMSSLELGDSALYFCASSRQQGNPYEQYFGPGTRLTVT.

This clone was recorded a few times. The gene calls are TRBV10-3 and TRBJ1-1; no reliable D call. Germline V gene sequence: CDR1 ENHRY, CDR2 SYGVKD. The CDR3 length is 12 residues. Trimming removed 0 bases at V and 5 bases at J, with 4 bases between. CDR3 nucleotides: TGTGCCATCAGTGAGTCATTAACTGAAGCTTTCTTT. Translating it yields CAISESLTEAFF.

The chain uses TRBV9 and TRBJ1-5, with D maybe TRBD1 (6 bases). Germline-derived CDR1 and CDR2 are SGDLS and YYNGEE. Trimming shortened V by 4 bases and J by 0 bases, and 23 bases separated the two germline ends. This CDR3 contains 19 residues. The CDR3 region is CASSPGSGRGYNSNQPQHF. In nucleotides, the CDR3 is TGTGCCAGCAGCCCAGGAAGTGGCAGGGGATATAATAGCAATCAGCCCCAGCATTTT.

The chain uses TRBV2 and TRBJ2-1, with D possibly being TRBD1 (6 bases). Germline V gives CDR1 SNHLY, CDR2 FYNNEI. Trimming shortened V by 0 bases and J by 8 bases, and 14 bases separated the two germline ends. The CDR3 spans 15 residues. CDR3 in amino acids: CASSEAGQGSDEQFF. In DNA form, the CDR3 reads TGTGCCAGCAGTGAAGCGGGTCAGGGGTCGGATGAGCAGTTCTTC.

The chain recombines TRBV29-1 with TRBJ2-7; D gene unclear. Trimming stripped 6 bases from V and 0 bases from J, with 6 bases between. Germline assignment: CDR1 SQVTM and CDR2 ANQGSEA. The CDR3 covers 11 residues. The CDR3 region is CSVRVSYEQYF. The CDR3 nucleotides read TGCAGCGTCCGGGTCTCCTACGAGCAGTACTTC.

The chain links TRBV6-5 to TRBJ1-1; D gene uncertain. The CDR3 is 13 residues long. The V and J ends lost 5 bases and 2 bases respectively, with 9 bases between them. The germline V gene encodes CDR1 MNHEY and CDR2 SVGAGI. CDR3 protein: CASSPDTNTEAFF. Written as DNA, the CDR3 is TGTGCCAGCAGTCCGGATACCAACACTGAAGCTTTCTTT.

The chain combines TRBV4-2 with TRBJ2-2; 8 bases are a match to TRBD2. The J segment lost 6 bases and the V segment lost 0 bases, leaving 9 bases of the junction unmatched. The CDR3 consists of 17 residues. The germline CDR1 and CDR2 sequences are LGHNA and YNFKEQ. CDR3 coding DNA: TGTGCCAGCAGCCAAGATCCGTCGGGGGGGCAGGCCGGGGAGCTGTTTTTT. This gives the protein CASSQDPSGGQAGELFF.

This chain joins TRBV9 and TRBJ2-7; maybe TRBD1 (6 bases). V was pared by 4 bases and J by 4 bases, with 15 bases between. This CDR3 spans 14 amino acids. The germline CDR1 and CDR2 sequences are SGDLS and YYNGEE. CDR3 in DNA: TGTGCCAGCAGCCGGTCAGGGGTGGTATACGAGCAGTACTTC. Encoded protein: CASSRSGVVYEQYF.

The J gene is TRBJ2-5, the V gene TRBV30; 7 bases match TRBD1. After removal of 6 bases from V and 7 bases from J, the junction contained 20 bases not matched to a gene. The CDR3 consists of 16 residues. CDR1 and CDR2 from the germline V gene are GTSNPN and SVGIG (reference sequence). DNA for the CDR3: TGTGCCTGCACACCTGCGCACAGGGGCGGAGGAGGGACCCAGTACTTC. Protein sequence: CACTPAHRGGGGTQYF.

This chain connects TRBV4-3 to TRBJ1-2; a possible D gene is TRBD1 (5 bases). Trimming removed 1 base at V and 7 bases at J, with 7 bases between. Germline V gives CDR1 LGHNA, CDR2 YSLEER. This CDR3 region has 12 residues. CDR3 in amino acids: CASSQVGGGYTF. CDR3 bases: TGCGCCAGCAGCCAAGTTGGGGGTGGCTACACCTTC.

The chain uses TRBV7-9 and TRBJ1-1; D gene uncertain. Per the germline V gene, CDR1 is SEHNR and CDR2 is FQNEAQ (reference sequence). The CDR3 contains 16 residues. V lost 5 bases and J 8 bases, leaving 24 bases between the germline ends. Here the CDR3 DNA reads TGTGCCAGCAGCCCCGACCGGCGGAGCCCAAGCCGAGAAGCTTTCTTT. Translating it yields CASSPDRRSPSREAFF.

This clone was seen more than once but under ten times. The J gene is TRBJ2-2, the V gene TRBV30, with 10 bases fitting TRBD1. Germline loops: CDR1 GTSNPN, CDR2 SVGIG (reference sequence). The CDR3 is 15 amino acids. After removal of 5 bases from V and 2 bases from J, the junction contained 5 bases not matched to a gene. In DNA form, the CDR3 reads TGTGCCTGGGGGGGACAGGGGAAAAACACCGGGGAGCTGTTTTTT. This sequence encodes CAWGGQGKNTGELFF.

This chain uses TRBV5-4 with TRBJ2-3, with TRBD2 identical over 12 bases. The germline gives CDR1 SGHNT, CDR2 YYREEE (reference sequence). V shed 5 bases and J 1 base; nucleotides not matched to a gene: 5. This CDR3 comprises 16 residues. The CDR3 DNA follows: TGTGCCAGCAGATCCGCTAGCGGGGGGGGCACAGATACGCAGTATTTT. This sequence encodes CASRSASGGGTDTQYF.

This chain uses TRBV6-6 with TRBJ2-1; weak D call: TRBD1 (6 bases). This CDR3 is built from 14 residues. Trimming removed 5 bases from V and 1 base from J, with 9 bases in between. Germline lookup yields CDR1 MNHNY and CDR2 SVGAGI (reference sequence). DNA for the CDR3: TGTGCCAGCAGTACTACAGGGTCCTACAATGAGCAGTTCTTC. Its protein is CASSTTGSYNEQFF.

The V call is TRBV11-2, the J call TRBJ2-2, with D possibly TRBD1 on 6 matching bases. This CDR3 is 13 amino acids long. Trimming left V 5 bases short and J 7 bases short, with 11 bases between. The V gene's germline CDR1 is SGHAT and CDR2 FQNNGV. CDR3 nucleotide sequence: TGTGCCAGCAGCCCAACAGGGATCGGGGAGCTGTTTTTT. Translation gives CASSPTGIGELFF. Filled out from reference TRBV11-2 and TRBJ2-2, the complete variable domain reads EAGVAQSPRYKIIEKRQSVAFWCNPISGHATLYWYQQILGQGPKLLIQFQNNGVVDDSQLPKDRFSAERLKGVDSTLKIQPAKLEDSAVYLCASSPTGIGELFFGEGSRLTVL.

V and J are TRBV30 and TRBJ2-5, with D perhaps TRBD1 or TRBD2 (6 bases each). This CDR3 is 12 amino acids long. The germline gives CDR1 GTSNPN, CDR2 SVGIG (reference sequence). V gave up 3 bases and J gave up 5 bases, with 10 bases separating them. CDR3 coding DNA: TGTGCCTGGAGCCGGGGGCGGGAGACCCAGTACTTC. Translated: CAWSRGRETQYF.

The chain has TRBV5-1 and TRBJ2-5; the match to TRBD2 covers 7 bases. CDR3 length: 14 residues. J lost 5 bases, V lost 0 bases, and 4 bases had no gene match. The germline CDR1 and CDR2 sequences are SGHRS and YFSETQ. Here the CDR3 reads CASSLGQGGETQYF. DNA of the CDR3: TGCGCCAGCAGCTTGGGGCAGGGAGGGGAGACCCAGTACTTC.